This T cell receptor beta chain was captured in a study of blood T cell repertoires in COVID-19. At the level of the study: Material from acute and convalescent COVID-19 was sourced from the United States, Italy and Spain.

The germline V gene has CDR1 MDHEN and CDR2 SYDVKM. Trimming at V came to 6 bases and at J to 4 bases, leaving 7 bases not matched to a gene. This CDR3 is built from 14 residues. A few counts support this clone. In the study's own analysis: Amplification with reference gene primers provided the estimates of nucleated cell counts. Here immunoSEQ multiplex PCR was the method, and the copy in TCRdb shows in-frame clones only, minus some. For V, J and clone size, that table is used; D and trimming come from the DNA. The sample has more than 150,000 clones; about 88% are singletons. Sequenced material: peripheral blood. The TCR was taken from a man in his thirties or forties with active or convalescent COVID-19. The chain combines TRBV28 with TRBJ2-5, with 8 nucleotides matching TRBD2. The DNA of the CDR3 is TGTGCCAGCAGGTTGGTGGCGGGAGGAGAGACCCAGTACTTC. It yields the protein CASRLVAGGETQYF.